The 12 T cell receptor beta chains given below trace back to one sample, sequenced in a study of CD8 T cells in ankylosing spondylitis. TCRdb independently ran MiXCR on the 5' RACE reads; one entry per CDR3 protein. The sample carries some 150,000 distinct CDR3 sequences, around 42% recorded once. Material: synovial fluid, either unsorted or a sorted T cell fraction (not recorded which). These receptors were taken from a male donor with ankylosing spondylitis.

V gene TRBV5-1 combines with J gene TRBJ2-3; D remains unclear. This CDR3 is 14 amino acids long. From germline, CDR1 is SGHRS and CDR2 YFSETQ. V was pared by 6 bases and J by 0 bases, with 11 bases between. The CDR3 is CASNPGFSTDTQYF. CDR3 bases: TGCGCCAGCAACCCAGGATTTAGCACAGATACGCAGTATTTT.

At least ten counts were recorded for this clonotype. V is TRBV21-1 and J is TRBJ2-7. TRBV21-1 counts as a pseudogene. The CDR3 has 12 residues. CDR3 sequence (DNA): TGTGCCAGCAGCATGGGTCATTACGAGCAGTACTTC. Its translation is CASSMGHYEQYF.

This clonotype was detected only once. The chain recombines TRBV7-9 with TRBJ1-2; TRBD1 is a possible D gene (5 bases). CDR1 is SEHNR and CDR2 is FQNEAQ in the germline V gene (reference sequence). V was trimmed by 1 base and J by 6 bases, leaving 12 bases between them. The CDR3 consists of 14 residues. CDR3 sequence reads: CASSLEPLGDGYTF. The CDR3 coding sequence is TGTGCCAGCAGCTTAGAGCCTTTAGGGGATGGCTACACCTTC. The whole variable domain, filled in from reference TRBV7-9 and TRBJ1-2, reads DTGVSQNPRHKITKRGQNVTFRCDPISEHNRLYWYRQTLGQGPEFLTYFQNEAQLEKSRLLSDRFSAERPKGSFSTLEIQRTEQGDSAMYLCASSLEPLGDGYTFGSGTRLTVV.

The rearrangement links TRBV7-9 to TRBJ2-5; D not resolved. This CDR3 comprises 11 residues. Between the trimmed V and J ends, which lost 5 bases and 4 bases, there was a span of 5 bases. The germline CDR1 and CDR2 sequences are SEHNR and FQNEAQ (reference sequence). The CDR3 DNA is TGTGCCAGCAGCCACCCAGAGACCCAGTACTTC. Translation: CASSHPETQYF. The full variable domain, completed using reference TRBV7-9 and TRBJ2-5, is DTGVSQNPRHKITKRGQNVTFRCDPISEHNRLYWYRQTLGQGPEFLTYFQNEAQLEKSRLLSDRFSAERPKGSFSTLEIQRTEQGDSAMYLCASSHPETQYFGPGTRLLVL.

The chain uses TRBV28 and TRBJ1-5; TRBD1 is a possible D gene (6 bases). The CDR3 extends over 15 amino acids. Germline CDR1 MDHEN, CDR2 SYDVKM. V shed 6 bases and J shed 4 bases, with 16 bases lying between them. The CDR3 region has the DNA TGTGCCAGCAGCTCAAGGACCGACAGGAATCAGCCCCAGCATTTT. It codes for CASSSRTDRNQPQHF.

The CDR3 bases are TGTGCCAGCAGAGACGAGGGGGGACCCACAGATACGCAGTATTTT. It is translated as CASRDEGGPTDTQYF. J is TRBJ2-3 and V is TRBV2; TRBD1 or TRBD2 may be the D gene (6 bases each). Germline values: CDR1 SNHLY, CDR2 FYNNEI. The length of the CDR3 is 15 residues. V lost 6 bases and J 2 bases, leaving 15 bases between the germline ends.

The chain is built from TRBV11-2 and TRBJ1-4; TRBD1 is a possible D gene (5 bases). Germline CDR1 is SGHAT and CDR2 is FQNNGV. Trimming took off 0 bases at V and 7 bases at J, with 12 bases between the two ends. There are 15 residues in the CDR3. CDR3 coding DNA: TGTGCCAGCAGCTTAGAGTGGCCAGGGTTTGAAAAACTGTTTTTT. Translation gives CASSLEWPGFEKLFF.

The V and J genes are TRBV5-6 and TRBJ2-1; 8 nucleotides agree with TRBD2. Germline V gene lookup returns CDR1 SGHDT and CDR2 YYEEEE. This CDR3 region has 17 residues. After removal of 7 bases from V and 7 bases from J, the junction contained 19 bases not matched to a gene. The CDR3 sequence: CASFTAGGPGGHNEQFF. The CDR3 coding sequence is TGTGCCAGCTTCACCGCCGGAGGGCCGGGGGGGCATAATGAGCAGTTCTTC.

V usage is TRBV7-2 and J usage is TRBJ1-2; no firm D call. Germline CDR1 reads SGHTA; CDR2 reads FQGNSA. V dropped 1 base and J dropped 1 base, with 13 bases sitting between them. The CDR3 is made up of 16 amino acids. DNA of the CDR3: TGTGCCAGCAGCTTAGTTCTCGACACTCATAACTATGGCTACACCTTC. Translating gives CASSLVLDTHNYGYTF.

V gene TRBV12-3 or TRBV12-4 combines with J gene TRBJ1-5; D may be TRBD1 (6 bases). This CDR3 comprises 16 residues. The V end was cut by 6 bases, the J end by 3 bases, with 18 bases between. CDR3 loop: CASSPTRGMDNQPQHF. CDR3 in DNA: TGTGCCAGCAGCCCAACCAGGGGAATGGACAATCAGCCCCAGCATTTT.

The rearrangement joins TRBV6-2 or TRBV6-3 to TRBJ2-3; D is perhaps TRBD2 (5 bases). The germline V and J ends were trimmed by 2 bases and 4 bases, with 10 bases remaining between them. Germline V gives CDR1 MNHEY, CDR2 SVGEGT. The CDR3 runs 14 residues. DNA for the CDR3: TGTGCCAGCAGTTACGGTAGCGCCGCAGATACGCAGTATTTT. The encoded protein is CASSYGSAADTQYF.

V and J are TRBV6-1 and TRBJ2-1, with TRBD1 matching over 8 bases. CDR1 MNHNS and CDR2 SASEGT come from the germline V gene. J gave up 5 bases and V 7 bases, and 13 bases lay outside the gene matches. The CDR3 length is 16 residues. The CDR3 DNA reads TGTGCCAGCAAAACCGGGACAGGAACTTCCCACAATGAGCAGTTCTTC. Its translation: CASKTGTGTSHNEQFF.